This T cell receptor (beta chain) came from a study of cytomegalovirus exposure and HLA in healthy donors. PCR involved 60 Vbeta and 13 Jbeta primers. The data were produced by immunoSEQ multiplex PCR, yet TCRdb's version contains in-frame clones alone and is incomplete. The data hold about 34,000 clones, with about 70% observed a single time. The CDR3 length is 13 residues. From germline, CDR1 is KGHSH and CDR2 LQKENI. The ends were cut back, 3 bases at V and 7 bases at J, with 10 bases in the middle. J is TRBJ2-1 and V is TRBV18; possible D gene TRBD1, 5 bases. The receptor was derived from a man aged 40-50 years in good health and CMV-seropositive. Specimen: PBMCs. CDR3 residues: CASSPRERNEQFF. In DNA form, the CDR3 reads TGTGCCAGCTCACCCAGGGAACGGAATGAGCAGTTCTTC.